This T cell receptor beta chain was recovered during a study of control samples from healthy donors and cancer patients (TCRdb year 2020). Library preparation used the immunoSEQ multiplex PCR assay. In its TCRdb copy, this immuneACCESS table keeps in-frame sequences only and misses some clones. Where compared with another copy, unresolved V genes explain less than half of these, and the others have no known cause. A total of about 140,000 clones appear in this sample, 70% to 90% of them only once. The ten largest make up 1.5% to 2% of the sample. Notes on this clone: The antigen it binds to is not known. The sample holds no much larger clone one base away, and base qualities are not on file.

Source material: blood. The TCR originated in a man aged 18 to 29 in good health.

The DNA reads as follows: TGTGCCAGTAAAATAGCGGGGGGGCCAAATGAGCAGTTCTTC. Translated, this gives CASKIAGGPNEQFF. The chain uses TRBV19 and TRBJ2-1; 11 central nucleotides agree with TRBD2. Relative to germline, V is missing 7 bases and J is missing 7 bases, with 6 bases of the junction outside any gene match. Counted from cysteine to phenylalanine, this CDR3 has 14 amino acids. The kept DNA is CDR3 alone, 42 bases in frame from the first base. The germline V gene (reference sequence) provides CDR1 LNHDA and CDR2 SQIVND.